Below are 8 T cell receptor beta chains sequenced from a single sample in a study of Ad26.COV2.S vaccination and SARS-CoV-2 variants. Treatment denoted: roughly 20 received Ad26.COV2.S at low or high dose, single or two shots; roughly 5 received placebo; per-sample allocation not given. The samples date from day 63 after the first vaccine or placebo injection. Using immunoSEQ multiplex PCR, the repertoire was profiled, and TCRdb retains in-frame clones only, with some absent. The sample has roughly 320,000 clones; around four fifths are singletons. Here the sequenced sample was peripheral blood, taken in a trial of Ad26.COV2.S vaccine versus placebo. These receptors came from a person aged 18-60 years who received the Ad26.COV2.S COVID-19 vaccine or a placebo.

V and J are TRBV7-9 and TRBJ1-2, with D unresolved. The germline V gene encodes CDR1 SEHNR and CDR2 FQNEAQ (reference sequence). The V end was cut by 8 bases, the J end by 13 bases, with 11 bases between. The CDR3 contains 9 residues. The CDR3 nucleotides read TGTGCCAGCGGAAACGCTTTCACCTTC. Protein sequence: CASGNAFTF.

The chain combines TRBV7-9 with TRBJ2-7; D is undetermined. The V end was cut by 3 bases, the J end by 5 bases, with 5 bases between. The germline gives CDR1 SEHNR, CDR2 FQNEAQ (reference sequence). The CDR3 is made up of 11 amino acids. As DNA, the CDR3 is TGTGCCAGCAGCTTTAACCACGAGCAGTACTTC. Its protein product is CASSFNHEQYF.

The chain recombines TRBV30 with TRBJ1-3; the D gene is possibly TRBD1 (6 bases). V lost 2 bases and J lost 0, with 11 bases in between. The CDR3 sequence is 15 residues long. CDR1 and CDR2 from the germline V gene are GTSNPN and SVGIG (reference sequence). For the CDR3, the DNA is TGTGCCTGGAGTAAGAACAGGGACTCTGGAAACACCATATATTTT. Protein sequence: CAWSKNRDSGNTIYF.

V usage is TRBV3-1 (or the pseudogene TRBV3-2) and J usage is TRBJ1-1; D remains ambiguous. This CDR3 has 13 residues. Germline V gene data show CDR1 as LGHDT and CDR2 as YNNKEL (reference sequence). V shed 1 base and J shed 1 base, with 4 bases lying between them. The CDR3 region is CASSQVENTEAFF. The CDR3 DNA reads as TGTGCCAGCAGCCAAGTAGAGAACACTGAAGCTTTCTTT.

This clone showed up just once. This chain joins TRBV7-9 and TRBJ2-3, with D unclear. This CDR3 spans 13 amino acids. The germline V and J ends were trimmed by 1 base and 6 bases, with 8 bases remaining between them. Germline CDR1 is SEHNR and CDR2 is FQNEAQ (reference sequence). The CDR3 nucleotides read TGTGCCAGCAGCTTAGGTGAATACGATACGCAGTATTTT. Encoded protein: CASSLGEYDTQYF.

The gene calls are TRBV5-1 and TRBJ1-4; D is perhaps TRBD1 (6 bases). V lost 5 bases and J lost 6, with 11 bases in between. The CDR3 has 13 amino acids. Germline CDR1 SGHRS, CDR2 YFSETQ. The chain's CDR3 is CASSKAGDEKLFF. The DNA for the CDR3 is TGCGCCAGCAGTAAAGCAGGGGATGAAAAACTGTTTTTT.

The genes are TRBV4-2 and TRBJ1-1; D remains ambiguous. The CDR3 is made up of 16 amino acids. Trimming pared 0 bases from V and 0 bases from J, leaving 11 bases between. Per germline, CDR1 LGHNA and CDR2 YNFKEQ. As DNA, the CDR3 is TGTGCCAGCAGCCAAGAGTGGTCCGGGCTGAACACTGAAGCTTTCTTT. It specifies CASSQEWSGLNTEAFF.

J is TRBJ1-4 and V is TRBV5-5; a weak D match, TRBD1 (6 bases). V gave up 4 bases and J gave up 8 bases, with 18 bases separating them. The CDR3 length is 15 residues. CDR1 SGHKS and CDR2 YYEKEE come from the germline V gene (reference sequence). CDR3 amino acids: CASSLQGVFAEKLFF. The CDR3 nucleotides are TGTGCCAGCAGCCTACAGGGAGTTTTCGCGGAAAAACTGTTTTTT.